Sequencing of this T cell receptor (beta chain) was carried out in a study of technical replicates of blood from a few donors. TCRdb's copy holds only in-frame clones and misses some; the assay was immunoSEQ multiplex PCR. Here the sample spans more than 55,000 clones, almost 95% being singletons. Germline V gene sequence: CDR1 SGHRS, CDR2 YFSETQ. V lost 4 bases to trimming and J lost 10 bases; unmatched junction nucleotides: 5. CDR3 length equals 12 residues. V usage is TRBV5-1 and J usage is TRBJ2-1, with 7 nucleotides matching TRBD1. This TCR was recovered from a human donor in good health. The sample taken for sequencing was T cells isolated from PBMCs. CDR3 region: CASSLTGNEQFF. Here the CDR3 DNA reads TGCGCCAGCAGCCTGACAGGGAACGAGCAGTTCTTC.